The 26 T cell receptor beta chains reported below all come from one sample, sequenced in a study of blood T cell repertoires in COVID-19. Assay used: immunoSEQ multiplex PCR; TCRdb lists only in-frame clones, some missing. Among about 280,000 clones listed, 65% to 90% were seen once. What was sequenced was peripheral blood. These receptors were obtained from a man in his fifties with active or convalescent COVID-19.

The chain joins TRBV21-1 to TRBJ2-4; whether TRBD1, the table's D call, matches the DNA was not checked. TRBV21-1 counts as a pseudogene. CDR3 length: 20 residues. This CDR3 reads CASSKRVGIWTGRRKNIQYF. DNA of the CDR3: TGTGCCAGCAGCAAACGGGTGGGAATATGGACAGGGAGACGCAAAAACATTCAGTACTTC.

V and J are TRBV19 and TRBJ2-7; D is perhaps TRBD1 (5 bases). Looked up from germline, CDR1 is LNHDA and CDR2 is SQIVND (reference sequence). The V gene lost 8 bases and the J gene lost 0 bases, with 11 bases spanning the gap. The CDR3 length is 13 residues. CDR3 sequence: CASARQSSYEQYF. The DNA of the CDR3 is TGTGCCAGTGCGCGACAGAGCTCCTACGAGCAGTACTTC.

V gene TRBV12-3 or TRBV12-4 combines with J gene TRBJ2-3; D unresolved. The germline V and J ends were trimmed by 7 bases and 10 bases, with 18 bases remaining between them. The CDR3 is 13 amino acids. The CDR3 region has the DNA TGTGCCAGCAATCTAAAGACTCCGGCCGCGCAGTATTTT. As protein: CASNLKTPAAQYF.

This chain joins TRBV9 and TRBJ2-3; no clear D gene. Between the trimmed V and J ends, which lost 0 bases and 2 bases, there was a span of 10 bases. CDR3 size: 15 residues. Germline V gene sequence: CDR1 SGDLS, CDR2 YYNGEE. In DNA, the CDR3 is TGTGCCAGCAGCGTAGCGGCAGACATCACAGATACGCAGTATTTT. Protein product: CASSVAADITDTQYF.

V and J are TRBV2 and TRBJ2-2; maybe TRBD1 (5 bases). V was shortened by 0 bases and J by 1 base, with 18 bases between the two germline ends. The CDR3 length is 19 residues. CDR1 is SNHLY and CDR2 is FYNNEI in the germline V gene. The CDR3, as DNA: TGTGCCAGCAGTGAAGCGCTTCGGCAGGGAACAGTGAACACCGGGGAGCTGTTTTTT. Protein sequence: CASSEALRQGTVNTGELFF.

At least ten counts were recorded for this clone. CDR3 sequence: CASSLRPGQPNPYEQYF. The DNA of the CDR3 is TGTGCCAGCAGCTTAAGACCGGGACAGCCGAACCCCTACGAGCAGTACTTC. The V and J genes are TRBV7-6 and TRBJ2-7, with 7 nucleotides matching TRBD1. The CDR3 spans 17 residues. J was trimmed by 2 bases and V by 2 bases; bases with no gene match: 12. Germline assignment: CDR1 SGHVS and CDR2 FNYEAQ.

In this sample, this clone turned up once. This chain joins TRBV14 and TRBJ1-6; D call uncertain. V dropped 3 bases and J dropped 10 bases, with 13 bases sitting between them. The V gene's germline CDR1 is SGHDN and CDR2 FVKESK. CDR3 length: 14 residues. This CDR3 is CASSHPVPNSPLHF. The CDR3 DNA follows: TGTGCCAGCAGCCATCCGGTGCCCAACTCACCCCTCCACTTT.

The gene calls are TRBV28 and TRBJ2-1; 8 bases map to TRBD1. Per the germline V gene, CDR1 is MDHEN and CDR2 is SYDVKM. The CDR3 is made up of 13 amino acids. The J segment lost 8 bases and the V segment lost 6 bases, leaving 6 bases of the junction unmatched. The chain's CDR3 is CASSLTGVDEQFF. The CDR3 bases are TGTGCCAGCAGCCTGACAGGGGTGGATGAGCAGTTCTTC. The entire variable domain, with the rest obtained from reference TRBV28 and TRBJ2-1, is as follows: DVKVTQSSRYLVKRTGEKVFLECVQDMDHENMFWYRQDPGLGLRLIYFSYDVKMKEKGDIPEGYSVSREKKERFSLILESASTNQTSMYLCASSLTGVDEQFFGPGTRLTVL.

This clone was seen a handful of times. The rearrangement uses TRBV3-1 (or the pseudogene TRBV3-2) and TRBJ1-2; D not certain. CDR3 size: 14 residues. Trimming left V 4 bases short and J 8 bases short, with 17 bases between. CDR1 is LGHDT, CDR2 YNNKEL, per germline (reference sequence). The CDR3 region has the DNA TGTGCCAGCAGCCGATTAGAGGGTGTCTCGGGCTACACCTTC. Encoded protein: CASSRLEGVSGYTF.

The J gene is TRBJ1-5, the V gene TRBV19; D unresolved. CDR3 length equals 14 residues. Trimming shortened V by 3 bases and J by 5 bases, and 11 bases separated the two germline ends. Germline values: CDR1 LNHDA, CDR2 SQIVND (reference sequence). CDR3 sequence reads: CASSIEGGYQPQHF. The CDR3 coding sequence is TGTGCCAGTAGTATTGAGGGAGGGTATCAGCCCCAGCATTTT.

Here the CDR3 DNA reads TGTGCTAGCGAAGACAGGGGGAACACTGAAGCTTTCTTT. Translation gives CASEDRGNTEAFF. This sequence joins TRBV12-5 and TRBJ1-1, with 8 positions matching TRBD1. The CDR3 totals 13 residues. Germline CDR1 and CDR2: LGHNT and FRNRAP. J lost 1 base, V lost 9 bases, and 4 bases had no gene match.

The rearrangement joins TRBV11-2 to TRBJ1-2; D unresolved. From germline, CDR1 is SGHAT and CDR2 FQNNGV. Trimming cost V 2 bases and J 1 base, with 5 bases left between them. The length of the CDR3 is 13 residues. The CDR3 bases are TGTGCCAGCAGCTTACAGGTTAACTATGGCTACACCTTC. Amino acids: CASSLQVNYGYTF.

The V and J genes are TRBV6-2 or TRBV6-3 and TRBJ1-2, with a possible D match to TRBD1 (6 bases). CDR1 is MNHEY, CDR2 SVGEGT, per germline. Trimming pared 2 bases from V and 3 bases from J, leaving 22 bases between. The CDR3 is made up of 18 amino acids. The CDR3 nucleotides are TGTGCCAGCAGTTACCCCCATTTCCGGACAGACCGGGACTATGGCTACACCTTC. Protein product: CASSYPHFRTDRDYGYTF.

This clone was seen once. The CDR3 here is CASSFPGVNEQFF. Written as DNA, the CDR3 is TGTGCCAGCAGCTTCCCAGGGGTCAATGAGCAGTTCTTC. J is TRBJ2-1 and V is TRBV5-5; a weak D match, TRBD1 (6 bases). Germline-derived CDR1 and CDR2 are SGHKS and YYEKEE (reference sequence). V shed 2 bases and J shed 6 bases, with 9 bases lying between them. The CDR3 consists of 13 residues.

The chain links TRBV19 to TRBJ1-4, with 7 bases lining up with TRBD1. Germline V lookup: CDR1 LNHDA, CDR2 SQIVND (reference sequence). Trimming took 4 bases from V and 5 from J; bases not matched to a gene: 7. CDR3 size: 15 residues. This chain's CDR3 is CASSSPRGLNEKLFF. DNA of the CDR3: TGTGCCAGTAGTAGTCCCAGGGGGTTGAATGAAAAACTGTTTTTT.

V usage is TRBV21-1 and J usage is TRBJ2-7; the DNA was not used to check the table's D call, TRBD1. TRBV21-1 is reported as a pseudogene. There are 15 residues in the CDR3. CDR3 region: CASSKAWPQGYEQYF. The CDR3 coding sequence is TGTGCCAGCAGCAAAGCATGGCCCCAGGGGTACGAGCAGTACTTC.

In regard to this clone: The junction departs from the called germline gene at one end, perhaps through a read error. The CDR3 sequence is CAISDQGGKQPQHF. For the CDR3, the DNA is TGTGCCATCAGTGATCAAGGGGGCAAGCAGCCCCAGCATTTT. The V and J genes are TRBV10-3 and TRBJ1-5; TRBD1 matches at 7 bases. The CDR3 consists of 14 residues. CDR1 is ENHRY, CDR2 SYGVKD, per germline.

The chain uses TRBV9 and TRBJ1-4; D possibly corresponds to TRBD1 (5 bases). Germline V gene sequence: CDR1 SGDLS, CDR2 YYNGEE. The CDR3 runs to 16 residues. Deletions cut 4 bases from V and 3 bases from J, with 16 bases between. The CDR3 nucleotides read TGTGCCAGCAGCCCGATGTCCGGGGGGGCTAATGAAAAACTGTTTTTT. Amino acid sequence: CASSPMSGGANEKLFF.

The gene calls are TRBV18 and TRBJ1-3; D gene ambiguous. Germline CDR1 is KGHSH and CDR2 is LQKENI. The length of the CDR3 is 15 residues. Trimming removed 2 bases at V and 0 bases at J, with 8 bases between. For the CDR3, the DNA is TGTGCCAGCTCACCAGGACTGTTCTCTGGAAACACCATATATTTT. Its translation: CASSPGLFSGNTIYF.

The chain joins TRBV29-1 to TRBJ1-1; weak D call: TRBD1 (5 bases). This CDR3 comprises 13 residues. Germline assignment: CDR1 SQVTM and CDR2 ANQGSEA. Trimming took 7 bases from V and 7 from J, leaving 19 bases between them. The CDR3 DNA follows: TGCAGCGCCGACCAACAGAAGGGGAATGAAGCTTTCTTT. It yields the protein CSADQQKGNEAFF.

The J gene is TRBJ2-3, the V gene TRBV29-1; weak D call: TRBD2 (5 bases). The CDR3 length is 12 residues. Germline CDR1 SQVTM, CDR2 ANQGSEA. V was trimmed by 8 bases and J by 6 bases, leaving 15 bases between them. The CDR3 loop is CSKRDWADTQYF. The CDR3 DNA reads as TGCAGCAAACGGGATTGGGCGGATACGCAGTATTTT.

Details on this clone: This same CDR3 is encoded by further DNA sequences in the sample. V is TRBV29-1 and J is TRBJ1-1; 8 positions match TRBD1. CDR1 is SQVTM and CDR2 is ANQGSEA in the germline V gene. V lost 7 bases and J lost 1; bases outside the gene matches: 2. The CDR3 loop spans 12 amino acids. The CDR3 bases are TGCAGCGGCGGACAGGGGAACACTGAAGCTTTCTTT. Its protein is CSGGQGNTEAFF.

The gene calls are TRBV11-2 and TRBJ1-2; the match to TRBD1 covers 8 bases. The V gene end was trimmed by 6 bases and the J gene end by 7 bases; junction bases not matched to a gene: 7. This CDR3 has 13 amino acids. Germline CDR1 reads SGHAT; CDR2 reads FQNNGV. CDR3 in amino acids: CASSRTGIFGYTF. The DNA for the CDR3 is TGTGCCAGCAGTAGGACAGGGATATTTGGCTACACCTTC.

The chain carries TRBV3-1 (or the pseudogene TRBV3-2) and TRBJ2-7; tentative D call: TRBD1 (9 bases). Germline lookup yields CDR1 LGHDT and CDR2 YNNKEL (reference sequence). The CDR3 length is 16 residues. V was cut by 6 bases and J by 5 bases, with 23 bases left in between. The CDR3 sequence: CASSPNGGDRAHEQYF. The DNA of the CDR3 is TGTGCCAGCAGTCCCAACGGGGGGGACAGGGCCCACGAGCAGTACTTC.

This clone was recorded many times. This chain joins TRBV7-6 and TRBJ2-2; TRBD2 matches at 8 bases. In germline, CDR1 is SGHVS, CDR2 FNYEAQ. The CDR3 runs 16 residues. The J segment lost 6 bases and the V segment lost 3 bases, leaving 9 bases of the junction unmatched. The CDR3 region has the DNA TGTGCCAGCAGCTTCTGGGGACTAGGGTCTCCCGGGGAGCTGTTTTTT. Its protein is CASSFWGLGSPGELFF.

CDR3 nucleotide sequence: TGTGCCAGCAGTTCTCTAGCGGGGCCTCTCTACGAGCAGTACTTC. Amino acids: CASSSLAGPLYEQYF. This chain links TRBV6-5 with TRBJ2-7; the match to TRBD2 covers 9 bases. The germline V gene has CDR1 MNHEY and CDR2 SVGAGI. After removal of 4 bases from V and 3 bases from J, the junction contained 7 bases not matched to a gene. There are 15 residues in the CDR3.